The rows below give T cell receptor beta chains drawn from one sample of a study of OX40 agonist ivuxolimab in advanced cancers. The repertoire was sequenced with immunoSEQ multiplex PCR; TCRdb's copy has only in-frame clones and lacks some. This sample has 15,000 or so clones, with 75% to 95% found just once. Sequenced here: CD4+ or CD8+ T cells sorted from blood, sampled in a trial of the OX40 agonist ivuxolimab. The receptors come from an adult with an advanced solid tumor such as melanoma, head and neck, liver or kidney cancer. Both conserved end residues are part of each CDR3. The order of the fields is CDR3 protein, CDR3 DNA, clone size, J gene, V gene, D gene. The D gene is left open where the match is weak. The size of a clone is reported for some rows only, either as once, few or many, or as a class for expanded clones.

CDR3aa: CASSSGPGAYEQYF; CDR3nt: TGTGCCAGCAGTTCGGGACCAGGGGCCTACGAGCAGTACTTC; abundance: .; j_gene: TRBJ2-7; v_gene: TRBV13; d_gene: .
CDR3aa: CASSSGTFGEAFF; CDR3nt: TGTGCCAGCAGCTCAGGGACGTTTGGGGAAGCTTTCTTT; abundance: .; j_gene: TRBJ1-1; v_gene: TRBV5-6; d_gene: .
CDR3aa: CASNRMSTDTQYF; CDR3nt: TGTGCCAGCAATCGAATGAGCACAGATACGCAGTATTTT; abundance: .; j_gene: TRBJ2-3; v_gene: TRBV2; d_gene: .
CDR3aa: CASSGPPLTDTQYF; CDR3nt: TGTGCCAGCTCGGGCCCCCCGCTCACAGATACGCAGTATTTT; abundance: few; j_gene: TRBJ2-3; v_gene: TRBV18; d_gene: .
CDR3aa: CASSQGYGLSGYTF; CDR3nt: TGTGCCAGCAGCCAGGGGTATGGATTGAGTGGCTACACCTTC; abundance: few; j_gene: TRBJ1-2; v_gene: TRBV7-8; d_gene: .
CDR3aa: CASSEGHRYEQYF; CDR3nt: TGTGCCAGCAGTGAGGGACATCGTTACGAGCAGTACTTC; abundance: .; j_gene: TRBJ2-7; v_gene: TRBV2; d_gene: .
CDR3aa: CASSIRDAGDTQYF; CDR3nt: TGTGCCAGTAGTATACGGGACGCCGGGGATACGCAGTATTTT; abundance: .; j_gene: TRBJ2-3; v_gene: TRBV19; d_gene: .
CDR3aa: CASSLVAGELNEQFF; CDR3nt: TGTGCCAGCAGCTTAGTAGCGGGAGAGCTGAATGAGCAGTTCTTC; abundance: .; j_gene: TRBJ2-1; v_gene: TRBV7-2; d_gene: TRBD2
CDR3aa: CASSLGGIDEQFF; CDR3nt: TGTGCCAGCAGCTTGGGAGGGATCGATGAGCAGTTCTTC; abundance: .; j_gene: TRBJ2-1; v_gene: TRBV5-8; d_gene: .
CDR3aa: CASSGSGGPADTQYF; CDR3nt: TGTGCCAGCAGCGGTAGCGGGGGGCCCGCAGATACGCAGTATTTT; abundance: .; j_gene: TRBJ2-3; v_gene: TRBV9; d_gene: TRBD2
CDR3aa: CASSEDREGNQPQHF; CDR3nt: TGTGCCAGCAGCGAGGACAGGGAGGGCAATCAGCCCCAGCATTTT; abundance: .; j_gene: TRBJ1-5; v_gene: TRBV7-9; d_gene: TRBD1
CDR3aa: CASSLRGDTEAFF; CDR3nt: TGCGCCAGCAGCTTGCGGGGGGACACTGAAGCTTTCTTT; abundance: .; j_gene: TRBJ1-1; v_gene: TRBV5-1; d_gene: .
CDR3aa: CASSLGTSSYEQYF; CDR3nt: TGTGCCAGCAGCTTGGGGACCAGCTCCTACGAGCAGTACTTC; abundance: .; j_gene: TRBJ2-7; v_gene: TRBV5-6; d_gene: .
CDR3aa: CASSLLQDEKLFF; CDR3nt: TGTGCCAGCAGTCTGCTTCAGGATGAAAAACTGTTTTTT; abundance: once; j_gene: TRBJ1-4; v_gene: TRBV6-6; d_gene: .
CDR3aa: CATSTRLAGGKDEQFF; CDR3nt: TGTGCCACCAGCACGCGACTAGCGGGAGGTAAGGATGAGCAGTTCTTC; abundance: .; j_gene: TRBJ2-1; v_gene: TRBV15; d_gene: TRBD2
CDR3aa: CATSRSMAEAAGELFF; CDR3nt: TGTGCCACCAGCAGATCTATGGCTGAGGCCGCCGGGGAGCTGTTTTTT; abundance: .; j_gene: TRBJ2-2; v_gene: TRBV15; d_gene: .
CDR3aa: CASSLERGLSDTIYF; CDR3nt: TGTGCCAGCAGCTTAGAGAGGGGGCTTTCGGACACCATATATTTT; abundance: .; j_gene: TRBJ1-3; v_gene: TRBV11-2; d_gene: TRBD1
CDR3aa: CASSWVVGANVLTF; CDR3nt: TGCGCCAGCAGCTGGGTAGTGGGGGCCAACGTCCTGACTTTC; abundance: .; j_gene: TRBJ2-6; v_gene: TRBV4-1; d_gene: .
CDR3aa: CASSLGLMGQGGENTGELFF; CDR3nt: TGTGCCAGCAGCTTAGGCCTAATGGGACAGGGAGGGGAAAACACCGGGGAGCTGTTTTTT; abundance: .; j_gene: TRBJ2-2; v_gene: TRBV13; d_gene: TRBD1
CDR3aa: CASSPGLAGPPTYEQYF; CDR3nt: TGTGCCAGCAGTCCAGGACTAGCGGGTCCCCCAACCTACGAGCAGTACTTC; abundance: .; j_gene: TRBJ2-7; v_gene: TRBV27; d_gene: TRBD2
CDR3aa: CASMAAYGYTF; CDR3nt: TGCGCCAGCATGGCAGCCTATGGCTACACCTTC; abundance: .; j_gene: TRBJ1-2; v_gene: TRBV23-1; d_gene: .
CDR3aa: CSDKYSFQNQPQHF; CDR3nt: TGCAGCGACAAATACAGTTTTCAGAATCAGCCCCAGCATTTT; abundance: .; j_gene: TRBJ1-5; v_gene: TRBV29-1; d_gene: .
CDR3aa: CASSSWTNTEAFF; CDR3nt: TGCGCCAGCAGCTCATGGACTAACACTGAAGCTTTCTTT; abundance: once; j_gene: TRBJ1-1; v_gene: TRBV5-1; d_gene: .
CDR3aa: CASSPNGDAYMNTEAFF; CDR3nt: TGCGCCAGCAGCCCGAACGGGGATGCGTACATGAACACTGAAGCTTTCTTT; abundance: .; j_gene: TRBJ1-1; v_gene: TRBV5-1; d_gene: .
CDR3aa: CSVDMLGTSGTGEQFF; CDR3nt: TGCAGCGTTGACATGTTGGGGACTAGCGGGACTGGTGAGCAGTTCTTC; abundance: .; j_gene: TRBJ2-1; v_gene: TRBV29-1; d_gene: TRBD2
CDR3aa: CASSIASTPYEQYF; CDR3nt: TGTGCCAGTAGTATAGCCTCGACCCCCTACGAGCAGTACTTC; abundance: .; j_gene: TRBJ2-7; v_gene: TRBV19; d_gene: .
CDR3aa: CASSSSGTGELFF; CDR3nt: TGTGCCAGTAGTAGCTCGGGCACCGGGGAGCTGTTTTTT; abundance: .; j_gene: TRBJ2-2; v_gene: TRBV19; d_gene: .
CDR3aa: CASSFTGFPDTQYF; CDR3nt: TGTGCCAGCAGTTTTACGGGGTTCCCAGATACGCAGTATTTT; abundance: .; j_gene: TRBJ2-3; v_gene: TRBV28; d_gene: .
CDR3aa: CASSWGLQETQYF; CDR3nt: TGTGCCAGCAGCTGGGGACTTCAAGAGACCCAGTACTTC; abundance: .; j_gene: TRBJ2-5; v_gene: TRBV5-5; d_gene: .
CDR3aa: CASRRTRDYNYGYTF; CDR3nt: TGTGCCAGCAGAAGGACGCGTGACTATAACTATGGCTACACCTTC; abundance: .; j_gene: TRBJ1-2; v_gene: TRBV6-5; d_gene: .
CDR3aa: CASWDTFSNQPQHF; CDR3nt: TGTGCCAGCTGGGACACCTTTAGCAATCAGCCCCAGCATTTT; abundance: .; j_gene: TRBJ1-5; v_gene: TRBV28; d_gene: .
CDR3aa: CASSFQWDYLGETQYF; CDR3nt: TGTGCCAGCAGCTTCCAATGGGACTACCTCGGGGAGACCCAGTACTTC; abundance: .; j_gene: TRBJ2-5; v_gene: TRBV5-6; d_gene: TRBD2
CDR3aa: CASSSTSGSSYNEQFF; CDR3nt: TGTGCCAGTAGTAGTACTAGCGGTAGCTCCTACAATGAGCAGTTCTTC; abundance: .; j_gene: TRBJ2-1; v_gene: TRBV19; d_gene: TRBD2
CDR3aa: CASSSNWEQYF; CDR3nt: TGTGCCAGCAGCTCGAACTGGGAGCAGTACTTC; abundance: .; j_gene: TRBJ2-5; v_gene: TRBV7-9; d_gene: .
CDR3aa: CASSSAQREALETQYF; CDR3nt: TGTGCCAGCAGCTCTGCCCAGCGGGAGGCTCTAGAGACCCAGTACTTC; abundance: .; j_gene: TRBJ2-5; v_gene: TRBV11-2; d_gene: TRBD2
CDR3aa: CASSLIKYEQYF; CDR3nt: TGTGCCAGCAGTTTAATCAAGTACGAGCAGTACTTC; abundance: .; j_gene: TRBJ2-7; v_gene: TRBV27; d_gene: .
CDR3aa: CASAFLGGGYNEQFF; CDR3nt: TGTGCCAGCGCTTTTCTCGGGGGAGGCTACAATGAGCAGTTCTTC; abundance: .; j_gene: TRBJ2-1; v_gene: TRBV5-6; d_gene: .
CDR3aa: CATVGMGQKSHEQYF; CDR3nt: TGTGCCACCGTAGGAATGGGACAGAAGAGCCACGAGCAGTACTTC; abundance: .; j_gene: TRBJ2-7; v_gene: TRBV19; d_gene: TRBD1
CDR3aa: CASSVGTANGYTF; CDR3nt: TGTGCCAGCAGCGTCGGGACAGCAAATGGCTACACCTTC; abundance: once; j_gene: TRBJ1-2; v_gene: TRBV6-1; d_gene: TRBD1
CDR3aa: CASSDSSASVYNEQFF; CDR3nt: TGCGCCAGCAGTGATTCTTCGGCTAGCGTTTACAATGAGCAGTTCTTC; abundance: .; j_gene: TRBJ2-1; v_gene: TRBV10-2; d_gene: .
CDR3aa: CASSFCGRNNYEQYF; CDR3nt: TGTGCCAGCAGCTTTTGCGGGAGGAATAACTACGAGCAGTACTTC; abundance: once; j_gene: TRBJ2-7; v_gene: TRBV12-1; d_gene: .
CDR3aa: CASSYRDRVEQFF; CDR3nt: TGTGCCAGCAGTTACAGAGACAGGGTTGAGCAGTTCTTC; abundance: .; j_gene: TRBJ2-1; v_gene: TRBV6-5; d_gene: TRBD1
CDR3aa: CASSYAIDSGNTIYF; CDR3nt: TGTGCCAGCAGTTACGCGATAGACTCTGGAAACACCATATATTTT; abundance: .; j_gene: TRBJ1-3; v_gene: TRBV6-5; d_gene: .
CDR3aa: CASSVVLDDNEQFF; CDR3nt: TGTGCCAGCAGCGTAGTGCTGGACGACAATGAGCAGTTCTTC; abundance: .; j_gene: TRBJ2-1; v_gene: TRBV9; d_gene: .
CDR3aa: CASTPGTTLGGAEEQFF; CDR3nt: TGTGCCAGCACGCCTGGGACTACCTTGGGGGGTGCCGAAGAGCAGTTCTTC; abundance: .; j_gene: TRBJ2-1; v_gene: TRBV27; d_gene: TRBD2
CDR3aa: CASSIGTGDYEQYF; CDR3nt: TGTGCCAGTAGTATAGGGACAGGGGACTACGAGCAGTACTTC; abundance: .; j_gene: TRBJ2-7; v_gene: TRBV19; d_gene: TRBD1
CDR3aa: CASSSVRDRGYEQYF; CDR3nt: TGTGCCAGCAGCTCCGTCCGGGACAGGGGATACGAGCAGTACTTC; abundance: .; j_gene: TRBJ2-7; v_gene: TRBV7-9; d_gene: TRBD1
CDR3aa: CASSEYGLAGATGELFF; CDR3nt: TGTGCCAGCAGTGAATACGGTCTAGCGGGAGCCACCGGGGAGCTGTTTTTT; abundance: once; j_gene: TRBJ2-2; v_gene: TRBV6-1; d_gene: TRBD2
CDR3aa: CASSSSGISYEQYF; CDR3nt: TGTGCCAGCAGTTCTAGCGGGATCTCCTACGAGCAGTACTTC; abundance: .; j_gene: TRBJ2-7; v_gene: TRBV27; d_gene: TRBD2
CDR3aa: CASSQDTEIGRDNEQFF; CDR3nt: TGCGCCAGCAGCCAAGATACGGAAATCGGGCGGGACAATGAGCAGTTCTTC; abundance: .; j_gene: TRBJ2-1; v_gene: TRBV4-1; d_gene: .
CDR3aa: CASSELLDTPSNEQFF; CDR3nt: TGTGCCAGCAGTGAACTCTTGGATACGCCCTCGAATGAGCAGTTCTTC; abundance: once; j_gene: TRBJ2-1; v_gene: TRBV25-1; d_gene: .
CDR3aa: CASSPAWGDTEAFF; CDR3nt: TGCGCCAGCAGCCCAGCTTGGGGGGACACTGAAGCTTTCTTT; abundance: .; j_gene: TRBJ1-1; v_gene: TRBV4-1; d_gene: .
CDR3aa: CASSQEGRNQPQHF; CDR3nt: TGCGCCAGCAGCCAAGAGGGGAGGAATCAGCCCCAGCATTTT; abundance: once; j_gene: TRBJ1-5; v_gene: TRBV4-1; d_gene: .
CDR3aa: CASRSTSGRWDEQFF; CDR3nt: TGTGCCAGCAGATCGACTAGCGGGAGATGGGATGAGCAGTTCTTC; abundance: .; j_gene: TRBJ2-1; v_gene: TRBV7-3; d_gene: TRBD2